The T cell receptor (beta chain) described here comes from a study of blood T cells in healthy people across ages. Germline CDR1 reads MNHEY; CDR2 reads SVGEGT. The CDR3 extends over 15 amino acids. With V trimmed by 6 bases and J by 10 bases, 12 bases remained unmatched. This clonotype was picked up one time. The use of a sample-barcoded 5' primer and a J-beta primer mix characterized a second PCR of roughly 7 to 12 cycles. From the 5' RACE reads, TCRdb called clonotypes with MiXCR, one entry per CDR3 protein. The sample holds over a million distinct CDR3 sequences, roughly 64% seen once. The receptor's source is a young man in good health. Source material: blood. The chain joins TRBV6-2 or TRBV6-3 to TRBJ1-6; 7 bases align to TRBD1. Here the CDR3 DNA reads TGTGCCAGCAGCCGTCCGACAGGGTTGAACTCACCCCTCCACTTT. Protein: CASSRPTGLNSPLHF.